This record looks at one T cell receptor (beta chain) sequence and its context. This clonotype was picked up a small number of times. Its antigen remains unidentified. No base-level quality is on record; no much larger clone is a single base apart. Deletion took 4 bases off V and 0 bases off J, with a span of 17 bases between the germline ends. The CDR3 spans 17 residues, from the cysteine through the phenylalanine. The only DNA kept is the CDR3, 51 bases in frame from the first base. CDR1 is given as MNHEY and CDR2 as SVGAGI, both from the germline V gene. The instrument was an Illumina NovaSeq 6000. cDNA libraries for TCRalpha and TCRbeta were prepared by 5'RACE using constant-segment primers, with sample barcodes and unique molecular identifiers added. RNA was extracted from every sample with Trizol reagent. Amplification of the libraries took two PCR steps, and the second step added a second sample barcode plus Illumina TruSeq adapters. Libraries were sequenced on an Illumina NovaSeq with 2 x 150 bp paired-end reads. Concerning the study's data processing: Demultiplexing of reads and collapsing into UMI-guided consensus sequences were performed with migec v1.2.7. Using mixcr v2.1.11, UMI consensuses were aligned to TRA and TRB V and J templates and then assembled into clonotypes. A clonotype was counted as expanded or contracted only if both edgeR and NoisET called the change significant, with noise models trained on biological replicates. edgeR calls used a false discovery rate-adjusted p below 0.01 and a log2 fold-change threshold of 1. As an exploratory analysis of dynamics, PCA with hierarchical clustering was applied to max-normalized trajectories of the 1000 most abundant clonotypes. The CD4 or CD8 phenotype of responding clones was assigned using the separately sequenced CD4+ and CD8+ repertoires. TCRdb cleaned the public reads at Q25 with fastp, built clones with MiXCR and kept in-frame beta chains. CDR3 protein duplicates are merged, each entry listing the most common genes and DNA. TCRdb's processing, not the authors', yielded these V and J calls. Counted in this sample were a few hundred thousand distinct CDR3 sequences; roughly 15% of them appeared once. More than 20% of the sample is taken by the ten largest.

This sample was included in a study of T-cell memory formation after mild COVID-19 (dated by TCRdb to about 2021). Concerning the study at large: TCR sequence clusters from the two donors were largely donor specific. T-cell clones expanding and contracting after mild COVID-19 in two donors were tracked by longitudinal TCRalpha and TCRbeta repertoire sequencing. Two young, previously healthy adult volunteers, one female and one male, were included in the cohort. On the study overall, not on this receptor specifically: Clones that contracted from day 15 to 85 showed balanced CD4/CD8 phenotypes, whereas a second wave of clones that expanded from day 15 to 37 leaned towards CD4+. The second-wave clones that peaked on day 37 were not confirmed to be SARS-CoV-2 specific. Some responding clones were detected in pre-infection memory, which suggested that pre-existing cross-reactive memory T cells had joined the SARS-CoV-2 response. Contracting CD4+ clones turned up mainly in the CM and EM memory subsets, whereas EMRA was where CD8+ clones were enriched. Only a couple of mild cases were covered by the study, and larger cohorts that include severe cases with pre-infection samples were considered necessary.

PBMCs were isolated by Ficoll-Paque density gradient centrifugation. Sequencing was performed on PBMCs or a T cell subset sorted from them (not recorded which). This chain is built from TRBV6-5 and TRBJ2-3, and possibly TRBD1, on 6 matching bases. The sequence derives from a man between 18 and 35 years old who had mild COVID-19 (a few samples of this study predate the infection). The sample titles of this study are shuffled in the database, so cell type and time point are left out; the donor was told from shared clones. The CDR3 has the sequence CASSSLGGPLSTDTQYF. The DNA sequence follows: TGTGCCAGCAGTTCCCTTGGGGGCCCCCTGAGCACAGATACGCAGTATTTT.